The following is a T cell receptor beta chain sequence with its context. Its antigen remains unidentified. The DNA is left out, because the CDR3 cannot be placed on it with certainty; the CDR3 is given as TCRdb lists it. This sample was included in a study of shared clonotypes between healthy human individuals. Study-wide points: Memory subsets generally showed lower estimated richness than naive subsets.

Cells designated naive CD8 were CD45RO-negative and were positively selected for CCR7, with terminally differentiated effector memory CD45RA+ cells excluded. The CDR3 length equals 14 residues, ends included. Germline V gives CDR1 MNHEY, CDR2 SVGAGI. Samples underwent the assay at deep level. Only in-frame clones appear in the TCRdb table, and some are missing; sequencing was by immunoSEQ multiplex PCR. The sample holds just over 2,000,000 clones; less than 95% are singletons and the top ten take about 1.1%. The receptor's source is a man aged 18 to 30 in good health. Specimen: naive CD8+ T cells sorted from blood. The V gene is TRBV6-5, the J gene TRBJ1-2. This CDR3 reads CASSSSGESYGYTF.